A single sample is the source of the 29 T cell receptor beta chains below, sequenced in a study of T cells after yellow fever vaccination. From the 5' RACE reads, TCRdb called clonotypes with MiXCR, one entry per CDR3 protein. The data show hundreds of thousands of distinct CDR3 sequences, over 9% seen once. Source: PBMCs, taken on the day of the yellow fever booster vaccination. Every receptor here comes from a man between 25 and 39 years old who received the YFV17D yellow fever vaccine.

In this sample, this clonotype turned up many times. The chain uses TRBV7-3 and TRBJ1-6, with D possibly TRBD1 on 5 matching bases. Germline V gives CDR1 SGHTA, CDR2 FQGTGA. The CDR3 is 14 amino acids. V gave up 5 bases and J gave up 9 bases, with 14 bases separating them. CDR3 residues: CASSLQGGGSPLHF. CDR3 coding DNA: TGTGCCAGCAGCCTCCAGGGCGGGGGTTCACCCCTCCACTTT.

This chain joins TRBV12-3 or TRBV12-4 and TRBJ2-4, with D unresolved. The CDR3 runs to 12 residues. Trimming cost V 6 bases and J 15 bases, with 18 bases left between them. This chain's CDR3 is CASSTSKKLMYF. CDR3 nucleotide sequence: TGTGCCAGCAGCACCTCTAAGAAATTAATGTACTTC.

The chain carries TRBV20-1 and TRBJ2-1; D remains unclear. The V gene's germline CDR1 is DFQATT and CDR2 SNEGSKA (reference sequence). The CDR3 consists of 13 residues. Trimming removed 6 bases at V and 6 bases at J, with 15 bases between. The CDR3 is CSARNSFSNEQFF. DNA of the CDR3: TGCAGTGCGCGTAACAGTTTTAGCAATGAGCAGTTCTTC.

This chain links TRBV4-2 with TRBJ2-5, with D possibly matching TRBD2 (5 bases). The CDR3 covers 16 residues. Germline CDR1 and CDR2: LGHNA and YNFKEQ. V lost 0 bases and J 5 bases, leaving 16 bases between the germline ends. The CDR3 here is CASSQETPSRGETQYF. CDR3 DNA: TGTGCCAGCAGCCAAGAAACCCCTAGCCGAGGGGAGACCCAGTACTTC.

This clonotype was recorded a few times. V and J are TRBV12-3 or TRBV12-4 and TRBJ2-1, with TRBD2 identical over 8 bases. V was clipped by 4 bases and J by 15 bases; unmatched bases: 23. The length of the CDR3 is 17 residues. The CDR3 DNA is TGTGCCAGCAGTTCCGGGTTTGAGGCGGGAGGCCCCGGGGGGCGGTTCTTC. Its translation is CASSSGFEAGGPGGRFF.

This chain links TRBV25-1 with TRBJ2-5; D is unclear. Trimming removed 7 bases at V and 4 bases at J, with 10 bases between. Germline values: CDR1 MGHDK, CDR2 SYGVNS. The CDR3 sequence is 12 residues long. CDR3 region: CASTGFRETQYF. In DNA form, the CDR3 reads TGTGCCAGCACTGGGTTTAGAGAGACCCAGTACTTC.

V usage is TRBV7-2 and J usage is TRBJ2-7, with TRBD2 identical over 11 bases. Germline CDR1 is SGHTA and CDR2 is FQGNSA. Germline trimming cut 5 bases from V and 6 bases from J; bases unmatched to any gene: 12. This CDR3 is built from 16 residues. The CDR3 nucleotides are TGTGCCAGCAGCCAGGCAGACGGACTAGCGGGTTCCGAGCAGTACTTC. This encodes CASSQADGLAGSEQYF. Filled out from reference TRBV7-2 and TRBJ2-7, the complete variable domain reads GAGVSQSPSNKVTEKGKDVELRCDPISGHTALYWYRQSLGQGLEFLIYFQGNSAPDKSGLPSDRFSAERTGGSVSTLTIQRTQQEDSAVYLCASSQADGLAGSEQYFGPGTRLTVT.

This clonotype was recorded a few times. The V gene is TRBV6-2 or TRBV6-3, the J gene TRBJ2-2; 8 bases map to TRBD2. The germline gives CDR1 MNHEY, CDR2 SVGEGT. Unmatched junction bases numbered 5, after V lost 8 bases and J lost 6 bases. The CDR3 runs to 13 residues. The CDR3 coding sequence is TGTGCCAGCTTTCCGCGGGAGGCCGGGGAGCTGTTTTTT. Its translation is CASFPREAGELFF.

J is TRBJ1-2 and V is TRBV5-1; D not certain. Germline V gene sequence: CDR1 SGHRS, CDR2 YFSETQ. V lost 4 bases, J lost 8 bases, and 9 bases lay in between. This CDR3 comprises 11 residues. CDR3 coding DNA: TGCGCCAGCAGCGAAGGAGGAGGCTACACCTTC. Translating gives CASSEGGGYTF.

This clonotype was seen ten or more times. J is TRBJ2-7 and V is TRBV20-1, with D possibly called TRBD1 or TRBD2 (5 bases each). Per germline, CDR1 DFQATT and CDR2 SNEGSKA (reference sequence). This CDR3 has 13 residues. The V end was cut by 5 bases, the J end by 4 bases, with 15 bases between. CDR3 region: CSAHKVEGYEQYF. The CDR3 DNA is TGCAGTGCTCACAAGGTCGAGGGGTACGAGCAGTACTTC.

V is TRBV21-1 and J is TRBJ2-1. TRBV21-1 constitutes a pseudogene. This CDR3 is 15 amino acids long. The CDR3 DNA sequence: TGTGCCAGCGCCACAGCGGGAGTAAATTTAGATGAGCAGTTCTTC. This codes for CASATAGVNLDEQFF.

This clonotype was seen only a few times. The chain is built from TRBV10-3 and TRBJ2-7; tentatively, D is TRBD2 (6 bases). V was clipped by 4 bases and J by 2 bases, with 9 bases between them. The germline V gene encodes CDR1 ENHRY and CDR2 SYGVKD. CDR3 length: 13 amino acids. For the CDR3, the DNA is TGTGCCATCAGTGGGGGGGACCCCTACGAGCAGTACTTC. Protein sequence: CAISGGDPYEQYF.

Only a few counts were recorded for this clonotype. The rearrangement links TRBV7-9 to TRBJ1-5; D remains ambiguous. The ends were cut back, 0 bases at V and 7 bases at J, with 13 bases in the middle. This CDR3 spans 15 amino acids. Per germline, CDR1 SEHNR and CDR2 FQNEAQ (reference sequence). CDR3 sequence: CASSLAFNGEQPQHF. The CDR3 coding sequence is TGTGCCAGCAGCTTAGCGTTTAATGGCGAGCAGCCCCAGCATTTT.

The V gene is TRBV2, the J gene TRBJ2-2, with D perhaps matching TRBD1 (6 bases). In germline, CDR1 is SNHLY, CDR2 FYNNEI. The CDR3 has 15 residues. Between the trimmed V and J ends, which lost 4 bases and 3 bases, there was a span of 12 bases. The CDR3 DNA sequence: TGTGCCAGCAGTGTTTGGGCAGGGGACACCGGGGAGCTGTTTTTT. This gives the protein CASSVWAGDTGELFF.

This clonotype turned up a few times. The chain joins TRBV18 to TRBJ2-7, with D uncertain. Germline values: CDR1 KGHSH, CDR2 LQKENI. The CDR3 totals 14 residues. V was clipped by 3 bases and J by 3 bases, with 12 bases between them. This chain's CDR3 is CASSPIGGDYEQYF. For the CDR3, the DNA is TGTGCCAGCTCACCCATTGGCGGAGACTACGAGCAGTACTTC.

The V call is TRBV9, the J call TRBJ1-6; D not resolved. The CDR3 runs to 16 residues. Trimming left V 0 bases short and J 1 base short, with 8 bases between. Germline V CDR1 and CDR2: SGDLS, YYNGEE. This chain's CDR3 is CASSVAGASYNSPLHF. CDR3 DNA sequence: TGTGCCAGCAGCGTAGCGGGAGCGTCCTATAATTCACCCCTCCACTTT.

This clonotype showed up just a few times. The genes are TRBV12-3 or TRBV12-4 and TRBJ2-2; 9 nucleotides line up with TRBD2. This CDR3 region has 15 residues. Trimming at V came to 6 bases and at J to 7 bases, leaving 9 bases not matched to a gene. DNA of the CDR3: TGTGCCAGCAGCACAGTAGCGGGAGTGAACGGGGAGCTGTTTTTT. Translated, it gives CASSTVAGVNGELFF.

This clonotype has more than one count but fewer than ten. The rearrangement joins TRBV5-1 to TRBJ2-2, with 8 bases fitting TRBD2. V lost 0 bases to trimming and J lost 4 bases; unmatched junction nucleotides: 8. CDR1 and CDR2 from the germline V gene are SGHRS and YFSETQ. This CDR3 is built from 17 residues. CDR3 nucleotides: TGCGCCAGCAGCTTGGGGGGAAGCGGGAGTGTCACCGGGGAGCTGTTTTTT. Its protein product is CASSLGGSGSVTGELFF.

This chain links TRBV6-2 or TRBV6-3 with TRBJ1-2; D is ambiguous. This CDR3 contains 13 residues. Deletions cut 2 bases from V and 4 bases from J, with 8 bases between. The germline CDR1 and CDR2 sequences are MNHEY and SVGEGT. DNA of the CDR3: TGTGCCAGCAGTTACCGGCGGTCCTATGGCTACACCTTC. Residues: CASSYRRSYGYTF.

This sequence joins TRBV20-1 and TRBJ1-2, with 10 bases identical to TRBD1. This CDR3 spans 13 amino acids. The germline gives CDR1 DFQATT, CDR2 SNEGSKA (reference sequence). Trimming removed 2 bases from V and 7 bases from J; junction bases left unmatched: 4. In nucleotides, the CDR3 is TGCAGTGCTAGAAACGGACAGGGGGTTGGCTACACCTTC. It codes for CSARNGQGVGYTF.

This clonotype came up a few times. V is TRBV5-4 and J is TRBJ1-2; the D gene is possibly TRBD1 (6 bases). Trimming cost V 4 bases and J 8 bases, with 21 bases left between them. There are 15 residues in the CDR3. The germline gives CDR1 SGHNT, CDR2 YYREEE (reference sequence). Here the CDR3 DNA reads TGTGCCAGCAGCCCATTCTATGGGGGCGAGGAGGGCTACACCTTC. Protein sequence: CASSPFYGGEEGYTF. The full variable domain, rest sourced from reference TRBV5-4 and TRBJ1-2, is ETGVTQSPTHLIKTRGQQVTLRCSSQSGHNTVSWYQQALGQGPQFIFQYYREEENGRGNFPPRFSGLQFPNYSSELNVNALELDDSALYLCASSPFYGGEEGYTFGSGTRLTVV.

This clonotype was detected a few times. The chain employs TRBV7-6 and TRBJ2-5; no clear D gene. This CDR3 is built from 14 residues. V lost 1 base and J 6 bases, leaving 12 bases between the germline ends. Per the germline V gene, CDR1 is SGHVS and CDR2 is FNYEAQ. CDR3 sequence: CASSLDSVGKTQYF. The DNA for the CDR3 is TGTGCCAGCAGCTTAGATTCGGTCGGCAAGACCCAGTACTTC.

The DNA of the CDR3 is TGCAGTGCTAGAGATCAGGAGGGCTATGGCTACACCTTC. It translates to CSARDQEGYGYTF. The rearrangement links TRBV20-1 to TRBJ1-2, with D unclear. CDR1 and CDR2 (germline): DFQATT, SNEGSKA (reference sequence). Trimming stripped 0 bases from V and 4 bases from J, with 9 bases between. This CDR3 is built from 13 residues.

The gene calls are TRBV7-6 and TRBJ2-7; 9 positions agree with TRBD2. This CDR3 spans 15 amino acids. CDR1 SGHVS and CDR2 FNYEAQ come from the germline V gene. Trimming removed 6 bases from V and 7 bases from J; junction bases left unmatched: 13. CDR3 bases: TGTGCCAGCAGTTCTAACGTTCTAGCGGGAAATGAGCAGTACTTC. The encoded protein is CASSSNVLAGNEQYF. The full variable domain, with the rest looked up from reference TRBV7-6 and TRBJ2-7, is GAGVSQSPRYKVTKRGQDVALRCDPISGHVSLYWYRQALGQGPEFLTYFNYEAQQDKSGLPNDRFSAERPEGSISTLTIQRTEQRDSAMYRCASSSNVLAGNEQYFGPGTRLTVT.

The V call is TRBV6-5, the J call TRBJ2-1, with D possibly TRBD2 on 6 matching bases. V was clipped by 5 bases and J by 2 bases, with 16 bases between them. The germline V gene has CDR1 MNHEY and CDR2 SVGAGI. The CDR3 sequence is 16 residues long. CDR3: CASSRLEGGPYNEQFF. In DNA, the CDR3 is TGTGCCAGCAGTAGATTAGAGGGAGGCCCCTACAATGAGCAGTTCTTC.

The chain couples TRBV20-1 to TRBJ2-7, with TRBD1 matching over 8 bases. J was trimmed by 2 bases and V by 5 bases; bases with no gene match: 8. CDR3 size: 14 residues. Per germline, CDR1 DFQATT and CDR2 SNEGSKA (reference sequence). CDR3 coding DNA: TGCAGTGCTCAGACATTGGACAGGGCCTACGAGCAGTACTTC. Translation gives CSAQTLDRAYEQYF.

The rearrangement joins TRBV4-3 to TRBJ2-2, with D unclear. Trimming cost V 0 bases and J 8 bases, with 10 bases left between them. The CDR3 is made up of 14 amino acids. The V gene's germline CDR1 is LGHNA and CDR2 YSLEER. The chain's CDR3 is CASSQDGIGGELFF. DNA of the CDR3: TGCGCCAGCAGCCAAGATGGGATTGGGGGGGAGCTGTTTTTT.

The chain is built from TRBV5-1 and TRBJ2-6; weak D call: TRBD1 (6 bases). Trimming took off 4 bases at V and 0 bases at J, with 20 bases between the two ends. Germline CDR1 is SGHRS and CDR2 is YFSETQ. The length of the CDR3 is 19 residues. As DNA, the CDR3 is TGCGCCAGCAGCCCTTACGGGGACACAGGAGGCTCTGGGGCCAACGTCCTGACTTTC. This codes for CASSPYGDTGGSGANVLTF.

This clonotype came up a few times. The chain is built from TRBV12-3 or TRBV12-4 and TRBJ1-4; the D gene is possibly TRBD1 (6 bases). V was pared by 3 bases and J by 4 bases, with 12 bases between. The CDR3 runs to 15 residues. CDR3 sequence: CASSLGRGYNEKLFF. In DNA form, the CDR3 reads TGTGCCAGCAGTTTGGGCAGGGGTTATAATGAAAAACTGTTTTTT.